The rows below give T cell receptor beta chains drawn from one sample of a study of shared clonotypes between healthy human individuals. The repertoire was sequenced with immunoSEQ multiplex PCR; TCRdb's copy has only in-frame clones and lacks some. The sample consists of roughly 2.2 million clones, more than 80% of them appearing once. Sequencing input: naive CD4+ T cells from PBMCs. The source of these receptors is a man between 18 and 29 years old in good health. Some clones in this sample may be carry-over from other donors' samples. Each CDR3 is given with its conserved first and last residue. Fields, in order: clone size, V gene, J gene, D gene, CDR3 DNA, CDR3 protein. A D gene is named only where the DNA matches it firmly. Size is stated for part of the rows, as once, few or many counts, or as a class when the clone is expanded.

clone_size: NA; v_call: TRBV19; j_call: TRBJ2-2; d_call: NA; cdr3_nt: TGTGCCAGTAGCATAAATGGGGCCGGGGAGCTGTTTTTT; cdr3_aa: CASSINGAGELFF
clone_size: NA; v_call: TRBV10-3; j_call: TRBJ2-5; d_call: NA; cdr3_nt: TGTGCCACCTTGGACAGCTATTTTCAAGAGACCCAGTACTTC; cdr3_aa: CATLDSYFQETQYF
clone_size: NA; v_call: TRBV6-5; j_call: TRBJ1-6; d_call: TRBD1; cdr3_nt: TGTGCCAGCAGCCCCGGGACAGGGGAATCACCCCTCCACTTT; cdr3_aa: CASSPGTGESPLHF
clone_size: NA; v_call: TRBV5-1; j_call: TRBJ2-7; d_call: TRBD2; cdr3_nt: TGCGCCAGCAGCTTGGGCGGGACTAGCCCCAACGAGCAGTACTTC; cdr3_aa: CASSLGGTSPNEQYF
clone_size: NA; v_call: TRBV5-1; j_call: TRBJ2-1; d_call: TRBD1; cdr3_nt: TGCGCCAGCAGCGAGACAGGGTCCTACAATGAGCAGTTCTTC; cdr3_aa: CASSETGSYNEQFF
clone_size: NA; v_call: TRBV4-1; j_call: TRBJ1-2; d_call: NA; cdr3_nt: TGCGCCAGCAGCCACCCAGAAGGGAGCTATGGCTACACCTTC; cdr3_aa: CASSHPEGSYGYTF
clone_size: NA; v_call: TRBV5-1; j_call: TRBJ1-1; d_call: NA; cdr3_nt: TGCGCCAGCAGCTTGGGTCCGGGAAACACTGAAGCTTTCTTT; cdr3_aa: CASSLGPGNTEAFF
clone_size: NA; v_call: TRBV6-6; j_call: TRBJ2-7; d_call: TRBD1; cdr3_nt: TGTGCCAGCAGTTACGTTGGCAGGGGGCTGGGCGAGCAGTACTTC; cdr3_aa: CASSYVGRGLGEQYF
clone_size: once; v_call: TRBV28; j_call: TRBJ2-7; d_call: TRBD2; cdr3_nt: TGTGCCAGCCGTCAGAGGACTAGCGTTAACGAGCAGTACTTC; cdr3_aa: CASRQRTSVNEQYF
clone_size: NA; v_call: TRBV4-3; j_call: TRBJ2-1; d_call: TRBD2; cdr3_nt: TGCGCCAGCAGCCAAGATTTTCTAGCGGGGACAAATGAGCAGTTCTTC; cdr3_aa: CASSQDFLAGTNEQFF
clone_size: NA; v_call: TRBV6-6; j_call: TRBJ1-1; d_call: TRBD1; cdr3_nt: TGTGCCAGCAGTTACCAACAGGGGGCGAACACTGAAGCTTTCTTT; cdr3_aa: CASSYQQGANTEAFF
clone_size: NA; v_call: TRBV11-2; j_call: TRBJ2-2; d_call: NA; cdr3_nt: TGTGCCAGCAGCTCCCTCCGGGATAGCACCGGGGAGCTGTTTTTT; cdr3_aa: CASSSLRDSTGELFF
clone_size: NA; v_call: TRBV5-4; j_call: TRBJ2-7; d_call: NA; cdr3_nt: TGTGCCAGCAGCTTGGCCGCCACTACCTACGAGCAGTACTTC; cdr3_aa: CASSLAATTYEQYF
clone_size: NA; v_call: TRBV11-2; j_call: TRBJ2-5; d_call: TRBD2; cdr3_nt: TGTGCCAGCAGCTTAGAAAGGTATAGGACTAGCGGTGTGACCCAGTACTTC; cdr3_aa: CASSLERYRTSGVTQYF
clone_size: NA; v_call: TRBV29-1; j_call: TRBJ1-2; d_call: TRBD1; cdr3_nt: TGCAGCGCCGGGGACAGTAGTCGCTATGGCTACACCTTC; cdr3_aa: CSAGDSSRYGYTF
clone_size: NA; v_call: TRBV28; j_call: TRBJ1-2; d_call: NA; cdr3_nt: TGTGCCAGCAGTTTAGAGGACCTGAACTATGGCTACACCTTC; cdr3_aa: CASSLEDLNYGYTF
clone_size: NA; v_call: TRBV25-1; j_call: TRBJ2-3; d_call: NA; cdr3_nt: TGTGCCAGCAGTGATTCCGAGGGCCCCACAGATACGCAGTATTTT; cdr3_aa: CASSDSEGPTDTQYF
clone_size: NA; v_call: TRBV19; j_call: TRBJ2-7; d_call: NA; cdr3_nt: TGTGCCAGTAGTATAGGAGGGTGGGACTACGAGCAGTACTTC; cdr3_aa: CASSIGGWDYEQYF
clone_size: once; v_call: TRBV9; j_call: TRBJ2-1; d_call: TRBD2; cdr3_nt: TGTGCCAGCAGCAGTCGACTAGCCGGCTACAATGAGCAGTTCTTC; cdr3_aa: CASSSRLAGYNEQFF
clone_size: NA; v_call: TRBV29-1; j_call: TRBJ2-3; d_call: TRBD2; cdr3_nt: TGCAGCGTTGATAGCGGGTCAGATACGCAGTATTTT; cdr3_aa: CSVDSGSDTQYF
clone_size: NA; v_call: TRBV19; j_call: TRBJ1-1; d_call: TRBD1; cdr3_nt: TGTGCCAGTAGTGGGACAGGGTTCGCTGAAGCTTTCTTT; cdr3_aa: CASSGTGFAEAFF
clone_size: NA; v_call: TRBV30; j_call: TRBJ2-1; d_call: TRBD2; cdr3_nt: TGTGCCTGGAGTGTTTGGGGCGGGAGGGCTAACAATGAGCAGTTCTTC; cdr3_aa: CAWSVWGGRANNEQFF
clone_size: NA; v_call: TRBV29-1; j_call: TRBJ2-1; d_call: TRBD2; cdr3_nt: TGCAGCGCGGGGACTAGCGGTTTCTGGGATGAGCAGTTCTTC; cdr3_aa: CSAGTSGFWDEQFF
clone_size: NA; v_call: TRBV5-4; j_call: TRBJ2-5; d_call: TRBD2; cdr3_nt: TGTGCCAGCAGCGATCAACGGGAGGAAGAGACCCAGTACTTC; cdr3_aa: CASSDQREEETQYF
clone_size: NA; v_call: TRBV5-1; j_call: TRBJ1-2; d_call: NA; cdr3_nt: TGCGCCAGCAGCGCAAGCGGACCTAACTATGGCTACACCTTC; cdr3_aa: CASSASGPNYGYTF
clone_size: NA; v_call: TRBV10-3; j_call: TRBJ1-4; d_call: NA; cdr3_nt: TGTGCCATCGCCAGTGCAACTAATGAAAAACTGTTTTTT; cdr3_aa: CAIASATNEKLFF
clone_size: few; v_call: TRBV21-1; j_call: TRBJ1-5; d_call: NA; cdr3_nt: TGTGCCAGCAGCACCCCTGGCCGCTACGATCAGCCCCAGCATTTT; cdr3_aa: CASSTPGRYDQPQHF
clone_size: NA; v_call: TRBV28; j_call: TRBJ2-7; d_call: NA; cdr3_nt: TGTGCCAGCAGATCGGGACCCCCTTACGAGCAGTACTTC; cdr3_aa: CASRSGPPYEQYF
clone_size: NA; v_call: TRBV9; j_call: TRBJ2-5; d_call: TRBD2; cdr3_nt: TGTGCCAGCAGCCCCGGGTCGATAGCGGGAGGGAAAGAGACCCAGTACTTC; cdr3_aa: CASSPGSIAGGKETQYF
clone_size: NA; v_call: TRBV4-2; j_call: TRBJ2-7; d_call: TRBD2; cdr3_nt: TGTGCCAGCAGCCAAGAGCCCAGCGGGGCCTCCTACGAGCAGTACTTC; cdr3_aa: CASSQEPSGASYEQYF
clone_size: NA; v_call: TRBV27; j_call: TRBJ2-5; d_call: TRBD2; cdr3_nt: TGTGCCAGCAGTTTGCAAGGACTAGCGGAGGAGACCCAGTACTTC; cdr3_aa: CASSLQGLAEETQYF
clone_size: NA; v_call: TRBV2; j_call: TRBJ1-2; d_call: NA; cdr3_nt: TGTGCCAGCAGTGGGGGCATCGAGAACTATGGCTACACCTTC; cdr3_aa: CASSGGIENYGYTF
clone_size: NA; v_call: TRBV28; j_call: TRBJ1-2; d_call: TRBD1; cdr3_nt: TGTGCCAGCAGTCACAGCGGGACAGGGCTTCGTGGCTACACCTTC; cdr3_aa: CASSHSGTGLRGYTF
clone_size: few; v_call: TRBV2; j_call: TRBJ1-1; d_call: NA; cdr3_nt: TGTGCCAGCAATATGCAGGGCTACACTGAAGCTTTCTTT; cdr3_aa: CASNMQGYTEAFF
clone_size: NA; v_call: TRBV5-1; j_call: TRBJ2-3; d_call: TRBD2; cdr3_nt: TGCGCCAGCAGGGCCGGGACTAGCGGGAGCACAGATACGCAGTATTTT; cdr3_aa: CASRAGTSGSTDTQYF
clone_size: NA; v_call: TRBV6-5; j_call: TRBJ2-7; d_call: NA; cdr3_nt: TGTGCCAGCAGTCGGACTGCCTCTAATTCCTACGAGCAGTACTTC; cdr3_aa: CASSRTASNSYEQYF
clone_size: NA; v_call: TRBV29-1; j_call: TRBJ2-3; d_call: NA; cdr3_nt: TGCAGCGTTGTCGGGCGAACTAGCACAGATACGCAGTATTTT; cdr3_aa: CSVVGRTSTDTQYF
clone_size: NA; v_call: TRBV6-4; j_call: TRBJ1-2; d_call: TRBD1; cdr3_nt: TGTGCCAGCAGCGCCCGGAACAGGGGGGTAGGAGGCTACACCTTC; cdr3_aa: CASSARNRGVGGYTF
clone_size: NA; v_call: TRBV7-2; j_call: TRBJ2-7; d_call: TRBD1; cdr3_nt: TGTGCCAGCAGCCCATATTCGGGACAGGGTCTCTACGAGCAGTACTTC; cdr3_aa: CASSPYSGQGLYEQYF
clone_size: NA; v_call: TRBV7-2; j_call: TRBJ2-7; d_call: TRBD1; cdr3_nt: TGTGCCAGCAGCTTAGGTTGGACAGGGAACTACGAGCAGTACTTC; cdr3_aa: CASSLGWTGNYEQYF
clone_size: NA; v_call: TRBV7-9; j_call: TRBJ2-7; d_call: TRBD2; cdr3_nt: TGTGCCAGCAGCTCGACTAGCGGGGTCTACGAGCAGTACTTC; cdr3_aa: CASSSTSGVYEQYF
clone_size: NA; v_call: TRBV6-5; j_call: TRBJ2-2; d_call: NA; cdr3_nt: TGTGCCAGCAGTTACTCCGGGACCCCCGGGGAGCTGTTTTTT; cdr3_aa: CASSYSGTPGELFF
clone_size: NA; v_call: TRBV11-3; j_call: TRBJ2-5; d_call: TRBD1; cdr3_nt: TGTGCCAGCAGCTTAGGCGGGGACAGGGGCGGGACCCAGTACTTC; cdr3_aa: CASSLGGDRGGTQYF
clone_size: NA; v_call: TRBV5-4; j_call: TRBJ1-2; d_call: NA; cdr3_nt: TGTGCCAGCAGCCAACGGACGGGGGCAGATGGCTACACCTTC; cdr3_aa: CASSQRTGADGYTF
clone_size: NA; v_call: TRBV29-1; j_call: TRBJ1-2; d_call: NA; cdr3_nt: TGCAGCGCCAACACAGGGAGGTTAGACTATGGCTACACCTTC; cdr3_aa: CSANTGRLDYGYTF
clone_size: NA; v_call: TRBV27; j_call: TRBJ2-3; d_call: NA; cdr3_nt: TGTGCCAGCAGTTTATGGGGCAGGGAGGTAGCAGATACGCAGTATTTT; cdr3_aa: CASSLWGREVADTQYF